This TCR beta chain emerged from a study of T-cell reconstitution after alpha-beta-depleted transplantation in children. Study results and caveats: Reportedly, only several hundred clones from non-depleted graft cells drove alpha-beta T-cell counts at about two months. From newly produced T cells came most of the T-cell counts and diversity one year after transplant. The study traced high day-60 TCRbeta diversity in some patients to surviving recipient T cells and thymic progenitors.

V lost 4 bases to trimming and J lost 4 bases, with 7 bases between them. The germline V gene has CDR1 SGHRS and CDR2 YFSETQ. The CDR3 totals 12 residues. The TCRbeta library incorporated unique molecular identifiers. TCRdb reprocessed the PCR reads with MiXCR, giving one entry per CDR3 protein. This sample yields 250,000 to 400,000 distinct CDR3 sequences, of which 23% are seen a single time; approximately 11% belongs to the top ten. Of note for this clonotype: Its specificity is not known.

This TCR was sampled from a male patient between 10 and 17 years old who had a stem cell transplant for acute lymphoblastic leukemia, so the T cells may come from the graft donor. Sequences were derived from PBMCs, mostly from graft donor cells, sampled 180 days after TCRalphabeta/CD19-depleted stem cell transplant. The rearrangement links TRBV5-1 to TRBJ2-3; D is ambiguous. The CDR3 nucleotides read TGCGCCAGCAGCGTGAGAGCAGATACGCAGTATTTT. As protein: CASSVRADTQYF.